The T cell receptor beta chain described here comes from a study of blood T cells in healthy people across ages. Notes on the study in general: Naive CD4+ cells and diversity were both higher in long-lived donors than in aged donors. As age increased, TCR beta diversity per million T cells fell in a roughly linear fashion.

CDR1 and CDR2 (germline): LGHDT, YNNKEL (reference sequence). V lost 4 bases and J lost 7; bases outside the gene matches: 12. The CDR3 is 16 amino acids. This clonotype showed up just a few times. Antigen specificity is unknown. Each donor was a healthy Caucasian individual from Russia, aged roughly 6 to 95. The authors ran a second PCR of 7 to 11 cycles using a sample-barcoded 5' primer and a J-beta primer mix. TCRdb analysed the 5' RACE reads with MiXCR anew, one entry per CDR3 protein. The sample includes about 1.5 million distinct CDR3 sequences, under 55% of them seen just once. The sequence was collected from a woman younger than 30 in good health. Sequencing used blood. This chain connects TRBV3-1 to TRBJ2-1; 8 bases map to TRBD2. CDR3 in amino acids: CASSRQAGAVVNEQFF. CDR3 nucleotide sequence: TGTGCCAGCAGCCGACAAGCGGGGGCTGTGGTAAATGAGCAGTTCTTC.